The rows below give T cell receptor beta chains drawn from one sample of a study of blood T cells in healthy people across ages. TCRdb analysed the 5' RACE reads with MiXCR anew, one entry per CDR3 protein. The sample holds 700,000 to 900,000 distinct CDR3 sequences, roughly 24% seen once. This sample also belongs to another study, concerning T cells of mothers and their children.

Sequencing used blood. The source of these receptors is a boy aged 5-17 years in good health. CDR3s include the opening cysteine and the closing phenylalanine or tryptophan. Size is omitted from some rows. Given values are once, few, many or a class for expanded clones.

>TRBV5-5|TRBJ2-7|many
CASSWTRDSSYEQYF
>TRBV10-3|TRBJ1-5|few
CAISERTSSGQPQHF
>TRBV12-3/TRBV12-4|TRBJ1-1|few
CASSRTGGSAEAFF
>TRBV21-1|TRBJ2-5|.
CASRAGQGGGETQYF
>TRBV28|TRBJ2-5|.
CASSTLFGSGRGETQYF
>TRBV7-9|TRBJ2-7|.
CASSLAGIGYEQYF
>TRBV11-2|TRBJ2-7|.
CASSFSRLAGYEQYF
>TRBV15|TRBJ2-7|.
CATSSEGADSYEQYF
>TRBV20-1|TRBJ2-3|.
CSARDQLRQGGTDTQYF
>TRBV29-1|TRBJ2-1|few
CSVQGRVGYNEQFF
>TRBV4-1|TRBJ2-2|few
CASSQVKETGELFF
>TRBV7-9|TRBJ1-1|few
CASSPQVGYDTEAFF
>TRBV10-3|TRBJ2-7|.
CAIRRTSGGHFYEQYF
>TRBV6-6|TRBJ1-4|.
CASWGQPGEKLFF
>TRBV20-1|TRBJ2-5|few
CSGVVQETQYF
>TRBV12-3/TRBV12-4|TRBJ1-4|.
CASSLSGRGGEKLFF
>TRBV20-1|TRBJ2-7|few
CSSEWEGEQYF
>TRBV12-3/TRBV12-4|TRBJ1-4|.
CASSQTSTNEKLFF
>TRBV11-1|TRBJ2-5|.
CASRGDRGKTQYF
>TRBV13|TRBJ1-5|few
CASSSRRAGSNQPQHF
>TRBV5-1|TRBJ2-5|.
CASSLQGEEQYF
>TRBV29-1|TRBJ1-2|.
CSVGQAYYGYTF